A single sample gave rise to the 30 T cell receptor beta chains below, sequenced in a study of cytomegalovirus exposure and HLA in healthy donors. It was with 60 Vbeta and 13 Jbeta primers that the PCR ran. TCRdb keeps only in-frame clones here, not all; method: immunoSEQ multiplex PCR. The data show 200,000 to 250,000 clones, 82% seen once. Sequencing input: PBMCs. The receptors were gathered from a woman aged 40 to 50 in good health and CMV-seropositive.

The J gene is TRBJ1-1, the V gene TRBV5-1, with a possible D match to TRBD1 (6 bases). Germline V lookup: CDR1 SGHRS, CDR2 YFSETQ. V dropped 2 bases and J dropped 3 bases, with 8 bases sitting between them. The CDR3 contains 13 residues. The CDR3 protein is CASSLQGDTEAFF. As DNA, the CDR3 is TGCGCCAGCAGCTTACAGGGTGACACTGAAGCTTTCTTT.

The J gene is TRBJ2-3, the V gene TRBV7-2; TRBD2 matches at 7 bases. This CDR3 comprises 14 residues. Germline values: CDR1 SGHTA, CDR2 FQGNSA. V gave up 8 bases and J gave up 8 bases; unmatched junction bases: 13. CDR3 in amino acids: CASVSGEGRITQYF. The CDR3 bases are TGTGCCAGCGTCTCCGGGGAGGGGCGAATTACGCAGTATTTT.

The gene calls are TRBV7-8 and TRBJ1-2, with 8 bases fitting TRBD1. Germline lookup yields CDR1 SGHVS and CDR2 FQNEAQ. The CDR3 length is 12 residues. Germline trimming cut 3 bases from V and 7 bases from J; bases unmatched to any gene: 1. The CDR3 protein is CASSLTGVGYTF. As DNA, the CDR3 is TGTGCCAGCAGCTTGACAGGGGTTGGCTACACCTTC.

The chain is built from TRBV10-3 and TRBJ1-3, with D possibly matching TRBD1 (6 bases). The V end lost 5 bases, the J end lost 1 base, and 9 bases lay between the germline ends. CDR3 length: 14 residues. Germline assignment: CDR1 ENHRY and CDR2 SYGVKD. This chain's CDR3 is CAISRQESGNTIYF. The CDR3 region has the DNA TGTGCCATCAGTAGACAGGAGTCTGGAAACACCATATATTTT.

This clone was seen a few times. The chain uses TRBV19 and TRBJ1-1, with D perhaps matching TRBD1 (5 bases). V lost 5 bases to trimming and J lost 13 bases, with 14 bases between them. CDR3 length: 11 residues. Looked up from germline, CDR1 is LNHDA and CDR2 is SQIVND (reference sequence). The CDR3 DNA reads TGTGCCAGTAGTTCCCAGGGAATCTATTTCTTT. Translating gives CASSSQGIYFF.

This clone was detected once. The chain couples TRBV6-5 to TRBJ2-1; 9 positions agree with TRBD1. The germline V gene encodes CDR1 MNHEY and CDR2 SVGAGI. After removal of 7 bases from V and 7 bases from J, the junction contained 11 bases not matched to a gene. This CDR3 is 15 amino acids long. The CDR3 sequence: CASTKGGTGSNEQFF. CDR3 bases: TGTGCCAGCACCAAGGGCGGGACAGGGAGTAATGAGCAGTTCTTC.

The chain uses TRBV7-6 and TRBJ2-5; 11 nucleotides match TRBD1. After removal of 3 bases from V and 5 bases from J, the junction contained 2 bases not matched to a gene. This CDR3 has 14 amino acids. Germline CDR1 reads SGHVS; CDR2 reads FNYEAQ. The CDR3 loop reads CASSLGDRGETQYF. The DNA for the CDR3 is TGTGCCAGCAGCTTGGGGGACAGGGGGGAGACCCAGTACTTC.

The DNA of the CDR3 is TGTGCCAGCAGCTTGAACCGCTACGAGCAGTACTTC. Translating it yields CASSLNRYEQYF. This chain joins TRBV11-2 and TRBJ2-5, with D unresolved. The tail of the sequence fits TRBJ2-7 better, so the J call may be wrong. CDR1 and CDR2 (germline): SGHAT, FQNNGV. This CDR3 region has 12 residues.

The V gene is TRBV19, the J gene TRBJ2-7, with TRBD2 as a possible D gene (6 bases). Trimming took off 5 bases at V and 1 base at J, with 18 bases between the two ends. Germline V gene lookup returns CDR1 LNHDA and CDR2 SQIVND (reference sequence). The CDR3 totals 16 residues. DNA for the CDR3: TGTGCCAGTAGTCCTCCCTGGGGGGAGGTATCCTACGAGCAGTACTTC. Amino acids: CASSPPWGEVSYEQYF.

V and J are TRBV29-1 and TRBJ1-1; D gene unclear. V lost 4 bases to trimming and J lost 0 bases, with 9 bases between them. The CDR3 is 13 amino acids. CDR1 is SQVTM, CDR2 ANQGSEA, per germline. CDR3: CSVARDLNTEAFF. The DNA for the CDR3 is TGCAGCGTTGCCCGGGATTTGAACACTGAAGCTTTCTTT. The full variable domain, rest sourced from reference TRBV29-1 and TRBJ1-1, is SAVISQKPSRDICQRGTSLTIQCQVDSQVTMMFWYRQQPGQSLTLIATANQGSEATYESGFVIDKFPISRPNLTFSTLTVSNMSPEDSSIYLCSVARDLNTEAFFGQGTRLTVV.

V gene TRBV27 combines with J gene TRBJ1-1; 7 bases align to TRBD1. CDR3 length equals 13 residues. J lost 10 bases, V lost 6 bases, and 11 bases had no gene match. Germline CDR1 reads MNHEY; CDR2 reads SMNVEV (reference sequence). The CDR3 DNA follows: TGTGCCAGCAGCCACGGCACAGGGGTGGGAGCTTTCTTT. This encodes CASSHGTGVGAFF.

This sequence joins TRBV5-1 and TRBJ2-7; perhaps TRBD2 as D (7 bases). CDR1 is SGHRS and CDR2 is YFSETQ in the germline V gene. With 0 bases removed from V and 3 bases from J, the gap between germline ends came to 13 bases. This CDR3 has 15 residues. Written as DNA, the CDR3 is TGCGCCAGCAGCTTGGAACGGGGGGCCGGCTACGAGCAGTACTTC. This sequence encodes CASSLERGAGYEQYF.

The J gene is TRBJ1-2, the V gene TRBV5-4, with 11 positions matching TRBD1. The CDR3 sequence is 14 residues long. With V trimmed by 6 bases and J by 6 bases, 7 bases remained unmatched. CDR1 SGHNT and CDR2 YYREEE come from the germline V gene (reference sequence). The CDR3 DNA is TGTGCCAGCACCAAGGACAGGGGGCTAAATGGCTACACCTTC. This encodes CASTKDRGLNGYTF.

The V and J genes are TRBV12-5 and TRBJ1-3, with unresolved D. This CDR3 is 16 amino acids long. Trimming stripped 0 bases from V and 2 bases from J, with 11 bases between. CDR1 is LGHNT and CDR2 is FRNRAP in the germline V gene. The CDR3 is CASGLVMAGPGNTIYF. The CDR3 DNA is TGTGCTAGTGGTTTGGTAATGGCAGGCCCTGGAAACACCATATATTTT. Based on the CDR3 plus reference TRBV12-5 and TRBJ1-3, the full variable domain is DARVTQTPRHKVTEMGQEVTMRCQPILGHNTVFWYRQTMMQGLELLAYFRNRAPLDDSGMPKDRFSAEMPDATLATLKIQPSEPRDSAVYFCASGLVMAGPGNTIYFGEGSWLTVV.

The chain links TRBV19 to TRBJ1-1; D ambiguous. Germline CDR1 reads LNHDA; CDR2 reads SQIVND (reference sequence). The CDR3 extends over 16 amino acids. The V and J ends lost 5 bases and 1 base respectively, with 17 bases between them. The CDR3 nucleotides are TGTGCCAGTAGTCCCCGCCTCCTACCTACGAACACTGAAGCTTTCTTT. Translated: CASSPRLLPTNTEAFF.

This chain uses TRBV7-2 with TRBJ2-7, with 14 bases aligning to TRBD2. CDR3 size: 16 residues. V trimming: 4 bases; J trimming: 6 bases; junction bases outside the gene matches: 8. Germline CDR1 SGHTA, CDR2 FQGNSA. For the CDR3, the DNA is TGTGCCAGCAGCTCCCATGGGGGACTAGCGGGAGTCGAGCAGTACTTC. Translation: CASSSHGGLAGVEQYF.

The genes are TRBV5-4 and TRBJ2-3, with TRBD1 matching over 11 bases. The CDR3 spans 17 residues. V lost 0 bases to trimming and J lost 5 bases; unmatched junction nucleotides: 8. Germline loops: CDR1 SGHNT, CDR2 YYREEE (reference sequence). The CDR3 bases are TGTGCCAGCAGCTTGGAGCCGGGACAGGGGGTTGGAGATACGCAGTATTTT. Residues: CASSLEPGQGVGDTQYF. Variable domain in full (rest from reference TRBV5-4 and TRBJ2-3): ETGVTQSPTHLIKTRGQQVTLRCSSQSGHNTVSWYQQALGQGPQFIFQYYREEENGRGNFPPRFSGLQFPNYSSELNVNALELDDSALYLCASSLEPGQGVGDTQYFGPGTRLTVL.

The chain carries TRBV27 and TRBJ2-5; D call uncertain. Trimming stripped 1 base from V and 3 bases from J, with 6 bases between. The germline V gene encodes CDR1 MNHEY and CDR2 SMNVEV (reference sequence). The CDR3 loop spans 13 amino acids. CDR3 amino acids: CASSLWSEETQYF. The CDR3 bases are TGTGCCAGCAGTTTATGGTCGGAAGAGACCCAGTACTTC.

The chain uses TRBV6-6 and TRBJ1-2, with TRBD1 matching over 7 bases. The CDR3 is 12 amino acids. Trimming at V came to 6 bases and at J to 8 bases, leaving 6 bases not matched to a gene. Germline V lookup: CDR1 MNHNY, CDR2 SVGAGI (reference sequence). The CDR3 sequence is CASRGGQAGYTF. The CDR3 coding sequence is TGTGCCAGCAGGGGAGGACAGGCGGGCTACACCTTC.

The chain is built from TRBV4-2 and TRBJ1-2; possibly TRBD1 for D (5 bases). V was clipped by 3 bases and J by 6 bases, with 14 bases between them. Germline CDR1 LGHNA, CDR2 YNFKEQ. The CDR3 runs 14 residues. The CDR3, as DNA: TGTGCCAGCAGCCAGGGGAGGGGCAGGGATGGCTACACCTTC. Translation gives CASSQGRGRDGYTF.

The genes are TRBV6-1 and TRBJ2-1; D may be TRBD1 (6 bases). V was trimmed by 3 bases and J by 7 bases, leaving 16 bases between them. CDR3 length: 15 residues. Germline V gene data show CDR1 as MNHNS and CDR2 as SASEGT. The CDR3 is CASSDEAGARNEQFF. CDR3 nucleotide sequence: TGTGCCAGCAGTGACGAGGCAGGGGCGAGGAATGAGCAGTTCTTC.

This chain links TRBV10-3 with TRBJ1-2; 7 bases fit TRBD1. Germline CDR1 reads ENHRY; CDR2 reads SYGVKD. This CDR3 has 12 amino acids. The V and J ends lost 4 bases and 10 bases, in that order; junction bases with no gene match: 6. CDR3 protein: CAISGQGLFYTF. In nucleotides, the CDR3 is TGTGCCATCAGTGGACAGGGATTATTCTACACCTTC.

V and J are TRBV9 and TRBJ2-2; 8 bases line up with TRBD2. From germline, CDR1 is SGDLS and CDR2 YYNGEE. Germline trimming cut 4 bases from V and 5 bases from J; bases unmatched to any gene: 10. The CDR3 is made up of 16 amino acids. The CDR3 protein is CASSPLGRAQTGELFF. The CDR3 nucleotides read TGTGCCAGCAGCCCTCTCGGGAGGGCCCAAACCGGGGAGCTGTTTTTT.

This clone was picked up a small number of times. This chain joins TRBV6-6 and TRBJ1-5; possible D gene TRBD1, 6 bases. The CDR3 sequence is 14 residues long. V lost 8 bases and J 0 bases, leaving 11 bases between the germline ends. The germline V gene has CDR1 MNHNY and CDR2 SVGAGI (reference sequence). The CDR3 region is CASHSTGSNQPQHF. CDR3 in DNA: TGTGCCAGCCACTCGACAGGTAGCAATCAGCCCCAGCATTTT.

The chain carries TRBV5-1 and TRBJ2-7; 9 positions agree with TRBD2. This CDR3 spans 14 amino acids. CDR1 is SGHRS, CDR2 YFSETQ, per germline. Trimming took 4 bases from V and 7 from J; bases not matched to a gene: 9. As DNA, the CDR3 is TGCGCCAGCAGCCCCGGGACTAGCCTAGGGGAGCAGTACTTC. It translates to CASSPGTSLGEQYF.

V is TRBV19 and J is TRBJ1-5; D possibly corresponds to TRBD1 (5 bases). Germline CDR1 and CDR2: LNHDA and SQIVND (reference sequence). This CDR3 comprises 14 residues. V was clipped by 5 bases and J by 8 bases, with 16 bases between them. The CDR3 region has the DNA TGTGCCAGTAGTCCAACGGGGGTTTCGGAGCCCCAGCATTTT. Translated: CASSPTGVSEPQHF.

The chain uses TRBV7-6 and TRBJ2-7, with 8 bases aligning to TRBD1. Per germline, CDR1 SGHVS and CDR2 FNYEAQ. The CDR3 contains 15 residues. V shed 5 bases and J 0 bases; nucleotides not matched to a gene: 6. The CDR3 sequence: CASSADREASYEQYF. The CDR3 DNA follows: TGTGCCAGCAGCGCGGACAGGGAGGCCTCCTACGAGCAGTACTTC.

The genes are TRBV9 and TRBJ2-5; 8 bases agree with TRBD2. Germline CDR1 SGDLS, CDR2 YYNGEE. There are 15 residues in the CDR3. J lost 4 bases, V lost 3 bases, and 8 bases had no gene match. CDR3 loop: CASSADGLAGETQYF. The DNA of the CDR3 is TGTGCCAGCAGCGCAGATGGCCTAGCGGGAGAGACCCAGTACTTC.

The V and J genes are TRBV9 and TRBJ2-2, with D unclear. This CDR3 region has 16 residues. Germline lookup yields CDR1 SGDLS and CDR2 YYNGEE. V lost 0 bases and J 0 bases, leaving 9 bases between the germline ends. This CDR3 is CASSVGRSPNTGELFF. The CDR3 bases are TGTGCCAGCAGCGTAGGTCGGAGCCCGAACACCGGGGAGCTGTTTTTT.

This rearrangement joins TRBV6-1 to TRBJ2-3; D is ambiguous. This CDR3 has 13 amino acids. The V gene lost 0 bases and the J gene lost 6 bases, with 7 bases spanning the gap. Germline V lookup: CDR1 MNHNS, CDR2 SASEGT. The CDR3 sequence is CASSEAFRDTQYF. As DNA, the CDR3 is TGTGCCAGCAGTGAAGCATTCCGGGATACGCAGTATTTT.